Given below is one T cell receptor beta chain in context. Under the authors' procedure: Counts of nucleated cells, estimated from reference gene primer amplification, were obtained. This table comes from immunoSEQ multiplex PCR, and its TCRdb copy is limited to in-frame clones, with some not included. The D gene and trimming were derived from the DNA, and the V and J assignments and clone size from that table. The sample lists over 200,000 clones, 83% seen once, with around 2.3% in the top ten. The data originate from a study of blood T cell repertoires in COVID-19. Study background: PBMCs, B-cell-depleted T cells, or T cells provided the cDNA or gDNA that made up the material.

J gave up 6 bases and V 2 bases, and 12 bases lay outside the gene matches. Per the germline V gene, CDR1 is SGHRS and CDR2 is YFSETQ. The CDR3 sequence is 17 residues long. The V gene is TRBV5-1, the J gene TRBJ1-2; TRBD1 matches 11 bases. The sequence came from a woman between 40 and 55 years old with active or convalescent COVID-19. Sequences were obtained from peripheral blood. DNA for the CDR3: TGCGCCAGCAGCTTATACGCAAATTGGGACAGGGGGAATGGCTACACCTTC. It codes for CASSLYANWDRGNGYTF.